These 21 T cell receptor beta chains were sequenced from one sample in a study of OX40 agonist ivuxolimab in advanced cancers. Assay used: immunoSEQ multiplex PCR; TCRdb lists only in-frame clones, some missing. The sample comprises 68,000 or so clones, 80% to 85% of which are singletons, and approximately 2% rests with the top ten. The input for sequencing was CD4+ or CD8+ T cells sorted from blood, taken in a trial of the OX40 agonist ivuxolimab. Receptors were obtained from an adult with an advanced solid tumor such as melanoma, head and neck, liver or kidney cancer.

V is TRBV9 and J is TRBJ2-2; a weak D match, TRBD2 (7 bases). Trimming cost V 2 bases and J 0 bases, with 11 bases left between them. CDR1 and CDR2 from the germline V gene are SGDLS and YYNGEE. CDR3 length equals 16 residues. In DNA form, the CDR3 reads TGTGCCAGCAGCGTTCGGGGGGCTGCGAACACCGGGGAGCTGTTTTTT. This gives the protein CASSVRGAANTGELFF. Full variable domain (missing parts from reference TRBV9 and TRBJ2-2): DSGVTQTPKHLITATGQRVTLRCSPRSGDLSVYWYQQSLDQGLQFLIQYYNGEERAKGNILERFSAQQFPDLHSELNLSSLELGDSALYFCASSVRGAANTGELFFGEGSRLTVL.

The genes are TRBV6-5 and TRBJ1-1; tentative D call: TRBD1 (6 bases). Trimming shortened V by 8 bases and J by 1 base, and 14 bases separated the two germline ends. The CDR3 covers 14 residues. Germline values: CDR1 MNHEY, CDR2 SVGAGI. The CDR3 reads CASLSGARNTEAFF. In DNA form, the CDR3 reads TGTGCCAGCCTGTCGGGGGCGAGGAACACTGAAGCTTTCTTT.

This clone was detected only a few times. The chain joins TRBV7-2 to TRBJ2-7; perhaps TRBD1 as D (5 bases). The CDR3 runs 15 residues. The germline gives CDR1 SGHTA, CDR2 FQGNSA. Deletions cut 6 bases from V and 2 bases from J, with 17 bases between. Here the CDR3 reads CASRFGHGSAYEQYF. CDR3 sequence (DNA): TGTGCCAGCAGATTCGGACACGGTTCAGCCTACGAGCAGTACTTC.

A remark on this clone: The identical CDR3 is also encoded by other nucleotide sequences in the sample. The chain carries TRBV28 and TRBJ1-2; perhaps TRBD1 as D (5 bases). This CDR3 spans 14 amino acids. Germline CDR1 MDHEN, CDR2 SYDVKM. The germline V and J ends were trimmed by 4 bases and 5 bases, with 14 bases remaining between them. The CDR3: CASSSGAVDYGYTF. The CDR3 nucleotides read TGTGCCAGCAGTTCCGGGGCAGTCGATTATGGCTACACCTTC.

The chain links TRBV19 to TRBJ2-6; no clear D gene. V dropped 1 base and J dropped 0 bases, with 4 bases sitting between them. Germline CDR1 reads LNHDA; CDR2 reads SQIVND (reference sequence). The CDR3 is made up of 15 amino acids. CDR3 DNA sequence: TGTGCCAGTAGTATAGCAGGCTCTGGGGCCAACGTCCTGACTTTC. This sequence encodes CASSIAGSGANVLTF.

The V gene is TRBV4-3, the J gene TRBJ2-2, with 7 bases matching TRBD2. The germline gives CDR1 LGHNA, CDR2 YSLEER. This CDR3 is 14 amino acids long. Trimming cost V 0 bases and J 7 bases; bases outside gene matches: 2. The chain's CDR3 is CASSQDRGDGELFF. The CDR3 DNA sequence: TGCGCCAGCAGCCAAGACCGGGGGGACGGGGAGCTGTTTTTT.

The chain has TRBV11-2 and TRBJ2-7; 9 nucleotides align to TRBD1. Germline values: CDR1 SGHAT, CDR2 FQNNGV. The V gene end was trimmed by 6 bases and the J gene end by 4 bases; junction bases not matched to a gene: 7. The CDR3 is made up of 14 amino acids. The CDR3, as DNA: TGTGCCAGCAGTTCACAGGGGGCGTCTTACGAGCAGTACTTC. Its translation: CASSSQGASYEQYF.

The V gene is TRBV7-2, the J gene TRBJ2-1; 9 bases map to TRBD2. The CDR3 totals 15 residues. Unmatched junction bases numbered 11, after V lost 5 bases and J lost 9 bases. Germline CDR1 SGHTA, CDR2 FQGNSA. The CDR3 reads CASSRLAGVRFEQFF. In DNA form, the CDR3 reads TGTGCCAGCAGCCGATTAGCGGGGGTTAGGTTTGAGCAGTTCTTC.

The chain recombines TRBV30 with TRBJ2-2; possible D gene TRBD2, 6 bases. Per the germline V gene, CDR1 is GTSNPN and CDR2 is SVGIG (reference sequence). The CDR3 consists of 14 residues. Deletions cut 0 bases from V and 5 bases from J, with 10 bases between. The CDR3 nucleotides are TGTGCCTGGAGTGTAATCCGGGGGACCGGGGAGCTGTTTTTT. Translation: CAWSVIRGTGELFF. The complete variable domain, with remaining parts taken from reference TRBV30 and TRBJ2-2, reads SQTIHQWPATLVQPVGSPLSLECTVEGTSNPNLYWYRQAAGRGLQLLFYSVGIGQISSEVPQNLSASRPQDRQFILSSKKLLLSDSGFYLCAWSVIRGTGELFFGEGSRLTVL.

This clone was detected many times. The V call is TRBV7-2, the J call TRBJ1-5; maybe TRBD1 (6 bases). Per the germline V gene, CDR1 is SGHTA and CDR2 is FQGNSA. Trimming removed 4 bases from V and 5 bases from J, with 12 bases in between. CDR3 length equals 14 residues. The DNA of the CDR3 is TGTGCCAGCAGCTCCCCTTGGGGGCATCAGCCCCAGCATTTT. Translated: CASSSPWGHQPQHF.

The rearrangement links TRBV25-1 to TRBJ1-2; TRBD1 is a possible D gene (6 bases). Trimming cost V 3 bases and J 1 base, with 15 bases left between them. In germline, CDR1 is MGHDK, CDR2 SYGVNS. The CDR3 extends over 16 amino acids. The CDR3 coding sequence is TGTGCCAGCAGTGACAACGTTCAACAGGGTAACTATGGCTACACCTTC. It is translated as CASSDNVQQGNYGYTF.

V is TRBV9 and J is TRBJ2-1, with D unclear. Between the trimmed V and J ends, which lost 0 bases and 2 bases, there was a span of 18 bases. From germline, CDR1 is SGDLS and CDR2 YYNGEE. The CDR3 length is 18 residues. This CDR3 is CASSVVLLDRLTYNEQFF. In DNA form, the CDR3 reads TGTGCCAGCAGCGTAGTCCTACTGGATCGCCTCACCTACAATGAGCAGTTCTTC.

V usage is TRBV23-1 and J usage is TRBJ2-7, with 7 nucleotides matching TRBD2. TRBV23-1 is classed as an ORF, of uncertain function. The V gene end was trimmed by 4 bases and the J gene end by 3 bases; junction bases not matched to a gene: 3. The CDR3 spans 13 residues. The CDR3 nucleotides are TGCGCCAGCAGTCGGGGGGGTAACTACGAGCAGTACTTC. Protein: CASSRGGNYEQYF.

Concerning this clone itself: The sample carries other DNA sequences with the same CDR3. J is TRBJ1-5 and V is TRBV6-5, with 7 bases aligning to TRBD1. The CDR3 runs to 15 residues. In germline, CDR1 is MNHEY, CDR2 SVGAGI. V lost 0 bases, J lost 6 bases, and 5 bases stayed unmatched. This CDR3 reads CASSYSRGRGQPQHF. DNA for the CDR3: TGTGCCAGCAGTTACTCTAGGGGGCGCGGTCAGCCCCAGCATTTT.

The V call is TRBV10-3, the J call TRBJ2-5, with D maybe TRBD2 (7 bases). With 10 bases removed from V and 1 base from J, the gap between germline ends came to 16 bases. Looked up from germline, CDR1 is ENHRY and CDR2 is SYGVKD. CDR3 length equals 14 residues. The CDR3, as DNA: TGTGCCAGTGGGGGGGCGCCCATCCAAGAGACCCAGTACTTC. Its protein product is CASGGAPIQETQYF.

This chain uses TRBV6-5 with TRBJ1-2; 8 bases align to TRBD1. The CDR3 has 13 amino acids. Germline CDR1 and CDR2: MNHEY and SVGAGI. After removal of 2 bases from V and 8 bases from J, the junction contained 4 bases not matched to a gene. The CDR3 reads CASSYNRGEGYTF. CDR3 DNA: TGTGCCAGCAGTTACAACAGGGGGGAAGGCTACACCTTC.

The V and J genes are TRBV4-2 and TRBJ2-3; TRBD1 matches at 7 bases. Germline-derived CDR1 and CDR2 are LGHNA and YNFKEQ. Trimming cost V 1 base and J 4 bases; bases outside gene matches: 8. This CDR3 contains 16 residues. The chain's CDR3 is CASSQAEGAGSDTQYF. For the CDR3, the DNA is TGTGCCAGCAGCCAAGCTGAGGGGGCCGGCTCAGATACGCAGTATTTT.

This clone was seen a single time. This chain joins TRBV6-6 and TRBJ2-5; D remains unclear. Germline assignment: CDR1 MNHNY and CDR2 SVGAGI (reference sequence). The CDR3 extends over 12 amino acids. V gave up 4 bases and J gave up 5 bases, with 8 bases separating them. CDR3 loop: CASSSGRETQYF. In DNA, the CDR3 is TGTGCCAGCAGTTCCGGACGGGAGACCCAGTACTTC.

This clone was picked up a small number of times. The rearrangement joins TRBV2 to TRBJ1-5, with D possibly TRBD1 on 5 matching bases. CDR3 size: 15 residues. Germline CDR1 is SNHLY and CDR2 is FYNNEI. V was cut by 11 bases and J by 0 bases, with 17 bases left in between. The CDR3 DNA sequence: TGTGCCGGAACCCCGGGACCCTCTAGCAATCAGCCCCAGCATTTT. It is translated as CAGTPGPSSNQPQHF.

This clone was detected only once. J is TRBJ2-7 and V is TRBV30, with D possibly TRBD2 on 6 matching bases. The CDR3 has 13 amino acids. Trimming took 0 bases from V and 7 from J, leaving 13 bases between them. Germline V gene lookup returns CDR1 GTSNPN and CDR2 SVGIG (reference sequence). The CDR3 nucleotides read TGTGCCTGGAGTGTACGGACTAAGGGGGAGCAGTACTTC. Protein product: CAWSVRTKGEQYF.

V and J are TRBV7-2 and TRBJ2-7; 9 positions agree with TRBD1. The CDR3 is made up of 17 amino acids. Per germline, CDR1 SGHTA and CDR2 FQGNSA. Trimming at V came to 4 bases and at J to 12 bases, leaving 22 bases not matched to a gene. CDR3 sequence (DNA): TGTGCCAGCAGCTCGTGGCCTCCGGGACAGGGTTTATTTTTAGGGTACTTC. Translating it yields CASSSWPPGQGLFLGYF.